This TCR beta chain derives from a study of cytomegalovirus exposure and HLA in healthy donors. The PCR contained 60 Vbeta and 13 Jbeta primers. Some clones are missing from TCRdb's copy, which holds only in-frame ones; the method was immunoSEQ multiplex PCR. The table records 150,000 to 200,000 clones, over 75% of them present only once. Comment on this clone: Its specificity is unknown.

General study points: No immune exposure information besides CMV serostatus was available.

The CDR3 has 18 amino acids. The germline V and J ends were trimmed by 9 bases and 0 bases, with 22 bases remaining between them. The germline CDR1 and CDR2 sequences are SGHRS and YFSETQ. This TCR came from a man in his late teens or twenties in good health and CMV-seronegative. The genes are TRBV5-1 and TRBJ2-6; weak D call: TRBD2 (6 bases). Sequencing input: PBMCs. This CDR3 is CANKRTTPPYSGANVLTF. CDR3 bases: TGCGCCAACAAAAGGACTACACCCCCCTACTCTGGGGCCAACGTCCTGACTTTC.